This is a list of T cell receptor beta chains from one sample in a study of beta chain features in type 1 diabetes. Profiled with immunoSEQ multiplex PCR; TCRdb holds only in-frame clones, not every one. The sample consists of 10,000 to 15,000 clones, about 42% of them appearing once. The sample was stem cell memory CD4+ T cells from blood. All receptors come from a man aged 18 to 30 in good health. Both conserved end residues are part of each CDR3. Fields, in order: CDR3 DNA, CDR3 protein, D gene, V gene, J gene, clone size. A D gene is named only where the DNA matches it firmly. Rows give clone size only sometimes, using once, few, many, or a class for an expanded clone.

TGTGCCAGCAGCCCCCAAGGGGCCAGATTCACAGATACGCAGTATTTT	CASSPQGARFTDTQYF	NA	TRBV7-3	TRBJ2-3	NA
TGTGCCAGCAGCTTAACCCAGCGGGGGGGCTCTGAGCAGTTCTTC	CASSLTQRGGSEQFF	TRBD2	TRBV7-3	TRBJ2-1	NA
TGTGCCAGCAGCTTAGTGTCGCAGGGGAGCTCCTACGAGCAGTACTTC	CASSLVSQGSSYEQYF	NA	TRBV7-2	TRBJ2-7	few
TGTGCCAGCAGCGTAGGGTTTCTAAGCTCCTACAATGAGCAGTTCTTC	CASSVGFLSSYNEQFF	NA	TRBV9	TRBJ2-1	NA
TGTGCCATCAGTGGTCCCGGGACAGGGGTTAGTGGCTACACCTTC	CAISGPGTGVSGYTF	TRBD1	TRBV10-3	TRBJ1-2	few
TGTGCCTGGAGTCTCGGACAGGGCGGAAACATTCAGTACTTC	CAWSLGQGGNIQYF	TRBD1	TRBV30	TRBJ2-4	few
TGTGCCAGCAGAAACCTTGGACAGGGAGGAGAGACCCAGTACTTC	CASRNLGQGGETQYF	TRBD1	TRBV5-6	TRBJ2-5	NA
TGTGCCAGCAGCTTGGAGGGTCATTATGGCTACACCTTC	CASSLEGHYGYTF	NA	TRBV7-2	TRBJ1-2	NA
TGTGCCAGCAGTCCCCCCGGGGGGAAGCAGTACTTC	CASSPPGGKQYF	TRBD2	TRBV28	TRBJ2-7	NA
TGTGCCAGCAGCTCACAGGGCGGGTACGAGCAGTACTTC	CASSSQGGYEQYF	NA	TRBV7-2	TRBJ2-7	few
TGTGCCAGCAGCTTAGTCACAGGCCGACCTCAGTTCTTC	CASSLVTGRPQFF	NA	TRBV7-2	TRBJ2-1	few
TGTGCCAGCAGCTCGTCCGGGACTTCGGACGAGCAGTACTTC	CASSSSGTSDEQYF	NA	TRBV5-4	TRBJ2-7	NA
TGTGCCAGCAGCTTAACGTCGGGACAGGGTAGGACCGGGGAGCTGTTTTTT	CASSLTSGQGRTGELFF	TRBD1	TRBV7-3	TRBJ2-2	NA
TGTGCCAGCAGACGCGGGATTCAGAGGGAGACCCAGTACTTC	CASRRGIQRETQYF	NA	TRBV6-5	TRBJ2-5	NA
TGTGCCAGCAGTTTAATGGGACAAAGGGTGGGAGAGACCCAGTACTTC	CASSLMGQRVGETQYF	NA	TRBV27	TRBJ2-5	NA
TGTGCCAGCAGTGAAGCTGGTCAGGGAAACATTCAGTACTTC	CASSEAGQGNIQYF	NA	TRBV2	TRBJ2-4	NA
TGTGCCAGCCTAGAAGGGGGTAGAGAGACCCAGTACTTC	CASLEGGRETQYF	NA	TRBV25-1	TRBJ2-5	once
TGTGCCAGCAGCTCCCTTTTGGGGGACAACTACGAGCAGTACTTC	CASSSLLGDNYEQYF	NA	TRBV7-7	TRBJ2-7	NA
TGTGCCAGCAGTCGGGGACAAGTGGAGACCCAGTACTTC	CASSRGQVETQYF	NA	TRBV6-5	TRBJ2-5	NA
TGTGCCAGCAGCCGAGGACGTACAGGGCACGAGCAGTACTTC	CASSRGRTGHEQYF	NA	TRBV7-2	TRBJ2-7	NA
TGTGCCAGCAGTTCCGGGACAGGGGGCATCGCTGAAGCTTTCTTT	CASSSGTGGIAEAFF	TRBD1	TRBV13	TRBJ1-1	NA
TGCGCCAGCAGCCGAGACAGGTTTTTGCAGTATTTT	CASSRDRFLQYF	NA	TRBV4-1	TRBJ2-3	NA
TGCGCCAGCATCCCGGGACAGGGTTGCTCAGATACGCAGTATTTT	CASIPGQGCSDTQYF	TRBD1	TRBV10-1	TRBJ2-3	NA
TGCGCCAGCAGCTCGCCGGGATTGTACAATGAGCAGTTCTTC	CASSSPGLYNEQFF	NA	TRBV5-1	TRBJ2-1	NA
TGTGCCAGCAGCTTACAGGGGGCAGGCAATCAGCCCCAGCATTTT	CASSLQGAGNQPQHF	TRBD1	TRBV11-2	TRBJ1-5	NA
TGTGCCAGCAGCCGACAGGGAAGCTACAATGAGCAGTTCTTC	CASSRQGSYNEQFF	TRBD1	TRBV7-2	TRBJ2-1	NA
TGCGCCAGCAGCAAACAGGGCGCCGAGCAGTACTTC	CASSKQGAEQYF	NA	TRBV5-1	TRBJ2-7	NA
TGTGCCAGCAGCGCGGGACAGGAAGGTGGCTACACCTTC	CASSAGQEGGYTF	TRBD1	TRBV7-9	TRBJ1-2	NA